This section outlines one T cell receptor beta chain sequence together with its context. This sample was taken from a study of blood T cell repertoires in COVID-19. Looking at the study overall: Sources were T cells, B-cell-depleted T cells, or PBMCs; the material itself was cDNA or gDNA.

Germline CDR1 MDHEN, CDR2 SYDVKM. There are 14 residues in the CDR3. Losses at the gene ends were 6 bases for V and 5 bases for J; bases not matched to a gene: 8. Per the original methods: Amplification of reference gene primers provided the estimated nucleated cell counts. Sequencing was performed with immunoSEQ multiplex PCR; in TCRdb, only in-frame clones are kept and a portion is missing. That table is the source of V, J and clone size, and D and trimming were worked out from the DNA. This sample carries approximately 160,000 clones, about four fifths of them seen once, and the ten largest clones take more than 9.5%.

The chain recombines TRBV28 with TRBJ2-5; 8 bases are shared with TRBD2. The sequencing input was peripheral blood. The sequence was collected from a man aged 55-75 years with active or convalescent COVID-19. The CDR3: CASSLAGGRETQYF. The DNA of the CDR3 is TGTGCCAGCAGCTTGGCGGGGGGCAGGGAGACCCAGTACTTC.